Following are 2 T cell receptor beta chains from one sample sequenced in a study of blood T cell repertoires in COVID-19. Libraries were prepared by immunoSEQ multiplex PCR; TCRdb keeps only in-frame clonotypes and omits some of them. The sample shows 12,000 or so clones, 60% to 75% of them seen only once. What was sequenced was peripheral blood. The receptors derive from a man aged 60 to 69 with COVID-19, enrolled during active disease.

This clone showed up just a few times. The chain is built from TRBV20-1 and TRBJ1-5; 8 positions agree with TRBD1. Germline V gene data show CDR1 as DFQATT and CDR2 as SNEGSKA (reference sequence). There are 14 residues in the CDR3. V trimming: 3 bases; J trimming: 7 bases; junction bases outside the gene matches: 8. The DNA for the CDR3 is TGCAGTGCTAGTGGGCAGGGGGCTATACAGCCCCAGCATTTT. Translation: CSASGQGAIQPQHF.

This sequence joins TRBV9 and TRBJ2-3, with 7 nucleotides matching TRBD2. Germline-derived CDR1 and CDR2 are SGDLS and YYNGEE. J gave up 0 bases and V 1 base, and 5 bases lay outside the gene matches. This CDR3 is built from 16 residues. The CDR3 DNA follows: TGTGCCAGCAGCGTAAGAGCGGGGTCTAGCACAGATACGCAGTATTTT. Protein: CASSVRAGSSTDTQYF.